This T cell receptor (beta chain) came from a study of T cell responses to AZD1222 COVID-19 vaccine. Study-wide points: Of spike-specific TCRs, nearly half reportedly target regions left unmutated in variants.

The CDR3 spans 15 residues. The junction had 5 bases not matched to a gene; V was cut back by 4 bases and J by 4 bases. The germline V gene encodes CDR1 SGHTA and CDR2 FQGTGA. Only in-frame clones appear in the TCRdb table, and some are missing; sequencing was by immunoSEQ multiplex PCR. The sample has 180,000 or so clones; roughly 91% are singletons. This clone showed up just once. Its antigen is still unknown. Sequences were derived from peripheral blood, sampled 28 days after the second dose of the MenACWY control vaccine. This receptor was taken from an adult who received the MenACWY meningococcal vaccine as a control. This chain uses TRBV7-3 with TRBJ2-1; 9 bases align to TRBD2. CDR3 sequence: CASSSSGADYNEQFF. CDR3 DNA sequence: TGTGCCAGCAGCTCTAGCGGGGCTGATTACAATGAGCAGTTCTTC.